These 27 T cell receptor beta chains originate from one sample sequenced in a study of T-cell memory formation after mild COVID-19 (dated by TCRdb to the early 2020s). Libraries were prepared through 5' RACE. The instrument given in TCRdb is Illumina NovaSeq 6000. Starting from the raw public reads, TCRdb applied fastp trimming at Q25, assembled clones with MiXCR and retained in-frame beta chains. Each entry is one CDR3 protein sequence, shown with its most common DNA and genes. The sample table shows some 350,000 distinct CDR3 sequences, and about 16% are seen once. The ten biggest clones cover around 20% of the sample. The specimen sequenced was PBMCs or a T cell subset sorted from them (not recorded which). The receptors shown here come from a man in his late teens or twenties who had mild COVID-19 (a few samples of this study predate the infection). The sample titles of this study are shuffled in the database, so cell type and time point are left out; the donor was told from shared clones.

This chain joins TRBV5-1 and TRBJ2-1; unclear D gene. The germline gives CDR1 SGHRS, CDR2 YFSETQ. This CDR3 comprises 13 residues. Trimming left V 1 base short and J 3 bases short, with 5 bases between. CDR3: CASSLWSYNEQFF. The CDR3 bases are TGCGCCAGCAGCTTGTGGAGCTACAATGAGCAGTTCTTC.

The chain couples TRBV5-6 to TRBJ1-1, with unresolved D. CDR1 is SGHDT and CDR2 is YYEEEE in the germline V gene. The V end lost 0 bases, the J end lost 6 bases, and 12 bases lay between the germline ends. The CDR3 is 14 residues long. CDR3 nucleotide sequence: TGTGCCAGCAGCTTGGTCATGACCGGAGCTGAAGCTTTCTTT. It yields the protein CASSLVMTGAEAFF.

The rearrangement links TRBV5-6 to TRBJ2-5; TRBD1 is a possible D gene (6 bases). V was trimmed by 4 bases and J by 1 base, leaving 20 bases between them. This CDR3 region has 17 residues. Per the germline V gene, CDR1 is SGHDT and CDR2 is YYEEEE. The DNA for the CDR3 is TGTGCCAGCAGCCCCGGGACACTCCGCTGGGCCCAAGAGACCCAGTACTTC. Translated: CASSPGTLRWAQETQYF.

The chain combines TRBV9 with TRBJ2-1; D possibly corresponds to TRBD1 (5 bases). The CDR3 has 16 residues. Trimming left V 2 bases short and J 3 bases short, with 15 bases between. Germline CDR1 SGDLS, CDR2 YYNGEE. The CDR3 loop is CASSVTGYGFYNEQFF. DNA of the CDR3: TGTGCCAGCAGCGTTACAGGATACGGCTTCTACAATGAGCAGTTCTTC.

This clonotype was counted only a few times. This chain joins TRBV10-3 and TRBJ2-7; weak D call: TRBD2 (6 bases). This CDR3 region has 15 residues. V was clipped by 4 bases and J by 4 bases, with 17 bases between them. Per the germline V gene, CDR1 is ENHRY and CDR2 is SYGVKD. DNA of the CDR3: TGTGCCATCAGTGGAGGGAGGTACGCAGGGTACGAGCAGTACTTC. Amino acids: CAISGGRYAGYEQYF.

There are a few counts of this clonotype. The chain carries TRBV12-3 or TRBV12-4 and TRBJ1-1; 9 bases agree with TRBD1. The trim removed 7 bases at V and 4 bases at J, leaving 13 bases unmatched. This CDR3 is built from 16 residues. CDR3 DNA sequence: TGTGCCAGCAAACCACAGGGGGCGGTTTCTGGCACTGAAGCTTTCTTT. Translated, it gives CASKPQGAVSGTEAFF.

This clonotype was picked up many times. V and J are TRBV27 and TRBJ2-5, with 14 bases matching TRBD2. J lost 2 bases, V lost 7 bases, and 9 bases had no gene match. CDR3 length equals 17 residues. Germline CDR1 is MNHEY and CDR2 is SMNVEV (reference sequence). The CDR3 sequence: CASKTGLAGGPQETQYF. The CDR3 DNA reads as TGTGCCAGCAAGACCGGACTAGCGGGGGGCCCTCAAGAGACCCAGTACTTC.

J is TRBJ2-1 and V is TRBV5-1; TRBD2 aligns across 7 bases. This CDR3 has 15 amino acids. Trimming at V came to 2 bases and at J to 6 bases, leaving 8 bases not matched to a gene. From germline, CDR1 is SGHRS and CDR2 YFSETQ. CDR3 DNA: TGCGCCAGCAGCTTAGGCCCCGGCGGGAGCAATGAGCAGTTCTTC. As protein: CASSLGPGGSNEQFF.

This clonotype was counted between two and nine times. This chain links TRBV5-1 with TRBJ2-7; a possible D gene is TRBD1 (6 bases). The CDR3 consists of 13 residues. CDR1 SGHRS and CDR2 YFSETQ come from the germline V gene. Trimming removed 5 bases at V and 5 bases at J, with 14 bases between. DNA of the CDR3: TGCGCCAGCAGTTACAGGGTCAGGCACGAGCAGTACTTC. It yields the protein CASSYRVRHEQYF.

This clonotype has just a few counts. CDR3 sequence (DNA): TGTGCCAGCAGCTTAGTACAGGACTCCTACGAGCAGTACTTC. This sequence encodes CASSLVQDSYEQYF. The chain employs TRBV7-9 and TRBJ2-7, with D possibly being TRBD1 (5 bases). From germline, CDR1 is SEHNR and CDR2 FQNEAQ (reference sequence). Between the trimmed V and J ends, which lost 1 base and 0 bases, there was a span of 7 bases. CDR3 length: 14 amino acids.

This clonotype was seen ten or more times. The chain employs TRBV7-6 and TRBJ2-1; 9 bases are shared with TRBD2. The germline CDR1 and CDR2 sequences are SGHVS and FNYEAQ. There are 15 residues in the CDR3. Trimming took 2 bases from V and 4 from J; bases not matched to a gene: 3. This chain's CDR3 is CASSLYSGGYNEQFF. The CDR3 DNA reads TGTGCCAGCAGCTTATATAGCGGGGGATACAATGAGCAGTTCTTC.

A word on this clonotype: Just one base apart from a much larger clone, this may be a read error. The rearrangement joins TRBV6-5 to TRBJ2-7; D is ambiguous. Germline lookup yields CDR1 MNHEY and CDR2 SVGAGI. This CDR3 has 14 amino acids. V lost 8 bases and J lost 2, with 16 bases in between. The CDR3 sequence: CASAVGYGTYEQYF. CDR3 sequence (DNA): TGTGCCAGCGCGGTGGGGTACGGAACCTACGAGCAGTACTTC.

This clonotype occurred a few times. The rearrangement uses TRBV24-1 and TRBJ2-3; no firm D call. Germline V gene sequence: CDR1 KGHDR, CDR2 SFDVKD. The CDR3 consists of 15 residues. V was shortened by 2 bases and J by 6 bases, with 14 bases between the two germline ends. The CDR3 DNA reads TGTGCCACCAGTGATTCTACGGCCGCGCTCGATACGCAGTATTTT. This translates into CATSDSTAALDTQYF.

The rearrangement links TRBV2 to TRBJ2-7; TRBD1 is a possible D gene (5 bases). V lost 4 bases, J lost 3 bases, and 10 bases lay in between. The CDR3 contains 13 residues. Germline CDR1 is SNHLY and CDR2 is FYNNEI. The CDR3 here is CASSGTRNYEQYF. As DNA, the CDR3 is TGTGCCAGCAGTGGGACAAGAAACTACGAGCAGTACTTC.

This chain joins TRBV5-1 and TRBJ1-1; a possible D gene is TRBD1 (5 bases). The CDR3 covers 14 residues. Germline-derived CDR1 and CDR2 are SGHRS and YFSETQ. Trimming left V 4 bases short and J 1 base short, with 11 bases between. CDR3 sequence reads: CASSVGVSNTEAFF. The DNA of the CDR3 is TGCGCCAGCAGCGTGGGGGTTTCGAACACTGAAGCTTTCTTT.

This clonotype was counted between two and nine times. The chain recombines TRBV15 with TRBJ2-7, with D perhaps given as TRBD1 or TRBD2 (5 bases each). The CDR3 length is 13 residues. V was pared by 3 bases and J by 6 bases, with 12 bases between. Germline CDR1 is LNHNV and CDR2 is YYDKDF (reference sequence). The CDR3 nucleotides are TGTGCCACCAGCAGGGACCGGGGCTTCGAGCAGTACTTC. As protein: CATSRDRGFEQYF.

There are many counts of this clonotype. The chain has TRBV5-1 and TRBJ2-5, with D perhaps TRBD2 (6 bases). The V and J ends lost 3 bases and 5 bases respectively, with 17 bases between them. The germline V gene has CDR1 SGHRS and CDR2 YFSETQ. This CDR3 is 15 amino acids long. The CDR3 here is CASSSGTDLWETQYF. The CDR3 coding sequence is TGCGCCAGCAGCTCGGGGACTGACCTCTGGGAGACCCAGTACTTC.

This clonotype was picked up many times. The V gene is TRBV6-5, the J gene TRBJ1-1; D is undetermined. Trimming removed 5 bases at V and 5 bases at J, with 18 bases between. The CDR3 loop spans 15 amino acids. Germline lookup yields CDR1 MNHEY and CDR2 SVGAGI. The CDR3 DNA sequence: TGTGCCAGCAGTCACCGAGGAGGGAAGAATACTGAAGCTTTCTTT. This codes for CASSHRGGKNTEAFF.

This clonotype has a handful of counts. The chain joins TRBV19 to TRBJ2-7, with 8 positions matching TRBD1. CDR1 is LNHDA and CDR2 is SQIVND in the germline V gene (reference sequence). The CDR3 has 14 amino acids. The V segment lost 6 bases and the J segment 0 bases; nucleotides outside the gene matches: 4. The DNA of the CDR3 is TGTGCCAGTAGGCCGACAGGGGACTCCTACGAGCAGTACTTC. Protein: CASRPTGDSYEQYF. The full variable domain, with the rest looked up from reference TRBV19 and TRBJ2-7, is DGGITQSPKYLFRKEGQNVTLSCEQNLNHDAMYWYRQDPGQGLRLIYYSQIVNDFQKGDIAEGYSVSREKKESFPLTVTSAQKNPTAFYLCASRPTGDSYEQYFGPGTRLTVT.

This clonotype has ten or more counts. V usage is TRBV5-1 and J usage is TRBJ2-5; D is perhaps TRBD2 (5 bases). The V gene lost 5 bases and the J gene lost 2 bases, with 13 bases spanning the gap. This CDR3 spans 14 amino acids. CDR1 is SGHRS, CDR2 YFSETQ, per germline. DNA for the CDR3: TGCGCCAGCAGGTTTGGACGGGGACAAGAGACCCAGTACTTC. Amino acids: CASRFGRGQETQYF.

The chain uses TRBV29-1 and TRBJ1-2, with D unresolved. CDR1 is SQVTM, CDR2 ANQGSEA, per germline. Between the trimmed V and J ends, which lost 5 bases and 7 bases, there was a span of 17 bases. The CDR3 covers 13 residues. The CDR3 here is CSVRTPRESGYTF. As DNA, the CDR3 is TGCAGCGTTCGGACCCCTAGGGAGAGTGGCTACACCTTC.

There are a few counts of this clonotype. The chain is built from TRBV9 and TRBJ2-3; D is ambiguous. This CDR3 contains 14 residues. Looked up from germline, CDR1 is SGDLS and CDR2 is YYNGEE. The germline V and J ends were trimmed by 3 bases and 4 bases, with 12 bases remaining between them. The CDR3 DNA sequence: TGTGCCAGCAGCGCTCGCCTCCCGGCAGATACGCAGTATTTT. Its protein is CASSARLPADTQYF.

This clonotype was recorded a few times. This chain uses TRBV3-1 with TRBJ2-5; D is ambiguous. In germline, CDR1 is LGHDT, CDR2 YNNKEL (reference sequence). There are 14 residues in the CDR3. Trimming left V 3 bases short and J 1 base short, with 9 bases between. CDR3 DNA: TGTGCCAGCAGCCAGAGCGAGGCCCAAGAGACCCAGTACTTC. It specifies CASSQSEAQETQYF.

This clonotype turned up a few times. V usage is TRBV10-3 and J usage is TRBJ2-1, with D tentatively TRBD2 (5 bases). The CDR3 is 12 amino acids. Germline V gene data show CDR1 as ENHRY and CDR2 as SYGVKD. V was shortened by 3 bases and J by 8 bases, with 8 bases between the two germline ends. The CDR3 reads CAISDQDYEQFF. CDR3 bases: TGTGCCATCAGTGATCAGGACTATGAGCAGTTCTTC.

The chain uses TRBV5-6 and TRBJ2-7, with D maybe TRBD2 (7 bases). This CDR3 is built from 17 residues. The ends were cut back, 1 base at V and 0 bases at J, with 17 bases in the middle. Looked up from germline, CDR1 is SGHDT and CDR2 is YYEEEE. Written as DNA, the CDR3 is TGTGCCAGCAGCTTGTGGTCGGGGGGCACGAGCTCCTACGAGCAGTACTTC. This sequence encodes CASSLWSGGTSSYEQYF.

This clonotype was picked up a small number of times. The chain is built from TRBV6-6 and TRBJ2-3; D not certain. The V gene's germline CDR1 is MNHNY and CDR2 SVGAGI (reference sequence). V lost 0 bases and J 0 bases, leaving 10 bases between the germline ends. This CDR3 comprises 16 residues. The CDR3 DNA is TGTGCCAGCAGTTACTCGATCGGACCTAGCACAGATACGCAGTATTTT. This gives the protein CASSYSIGPSTDTQYF.

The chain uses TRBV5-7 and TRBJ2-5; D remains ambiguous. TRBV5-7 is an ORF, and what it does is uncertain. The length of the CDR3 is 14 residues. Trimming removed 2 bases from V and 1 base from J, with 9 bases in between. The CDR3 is CASSLEVIQETQYF. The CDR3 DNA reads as TGTGCCAGCAGCTTAGAAGTGATCCAAGAGACCCAGTACTTC.